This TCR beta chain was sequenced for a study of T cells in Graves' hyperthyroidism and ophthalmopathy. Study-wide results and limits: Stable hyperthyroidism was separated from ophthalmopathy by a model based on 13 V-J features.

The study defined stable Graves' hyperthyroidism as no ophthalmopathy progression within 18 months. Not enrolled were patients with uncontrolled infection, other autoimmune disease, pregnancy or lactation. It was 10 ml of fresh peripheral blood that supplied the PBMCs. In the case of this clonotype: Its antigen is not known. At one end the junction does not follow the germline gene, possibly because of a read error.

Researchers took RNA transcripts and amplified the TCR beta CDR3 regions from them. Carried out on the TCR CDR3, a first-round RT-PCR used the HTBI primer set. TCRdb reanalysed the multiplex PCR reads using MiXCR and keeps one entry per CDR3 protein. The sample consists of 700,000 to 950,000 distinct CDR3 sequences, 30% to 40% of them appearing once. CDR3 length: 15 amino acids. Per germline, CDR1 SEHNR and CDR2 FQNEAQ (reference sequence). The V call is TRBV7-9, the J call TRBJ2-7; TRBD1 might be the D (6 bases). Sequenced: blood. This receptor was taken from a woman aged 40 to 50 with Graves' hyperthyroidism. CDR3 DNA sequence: TGCGCCAGCAGCCAAGGACAGAGCTTCTCCTACGAGCAGTACTTC. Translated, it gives CASSQGQSFSYEQYF.